Sequencing of this T cell receptor (beta chain) was carried out in a study of patients and donors after allogeneic stem cell transplantation. The CDR3 sequence is 16 residues long. Germline CDR1 LNHDA, CDR2 SQIVND (reference sequence). V was shortened by 6 bases and J by 3 bases, with 20 bases between the two germline ends. From the RT-PCR reads, TCRdb called clonotypes with MiXCR, one entry per CDR3 protein. The repertoire holds fewer than 75,000 distinct CDR3 sequences, with roughly 15% as singletons. V is TRBV19 and J is TRBJ1-1; D call uncertain. The specimen sequenced was blood, either unsorted or a sorted T cell fraction (not recorded which). The clonotype originates from a human donor who was either an allogeneic HSCT recipient or a stem cell or donor lymphocyte infusion donor (not recorded which). It is not recorded whose cells these are; they may come from a transplant donor. Here the CDR3 DNA reads TGTGCCAGTAGCCTTCCAGGAGGGCTAAGGGACACTGAAGCTTTCTTT. Its translation: CASSLPGGLRDTEAFF.